The sequence of this T cell receptor beta chain was determined in a study of cytomegalovirus exposure and HLA in healthy donors. Study-wide results and caveats: Looking again later, the authors saw that most CMV-associated TCR beta chains seemed HLA-restricted. Researchers catalogued about 150 TCR beta chains as cytomegalovirus-associated. Later analysis identified a missense DCLRE1C variant that was linked to TCR beta V- and J-gene trimming. In vitro experiments confirmed that three CMV-associated chains were specific for CMV antigens.

CDR1 and CDR2 (germline): LGHNA, YNFKEQ. This CDR3 contains 16 residues. Trimming pared 4 bases from V and 7 bases from J, leaving 20 bases between. The PCR ran on 60 Vbeta and 13 Jbeta primers. TCRdb's copy holds only in-frame clones and misses some; the assay was immunoSEQ multiplex PCR. Of under 55,000 clones in the sample, 73% were seen once. This clone came up once. What it binds is not known. The sample taken for sequencing was PBMCs. This clonotype was obtained from a man between 18 and 35 years old in good health and CMV-seronegative. The rearrangement joins TRBV4-2 to TRBJ1-3; possibly TRBD1 for D (5 bases). In nucleotides, the CDR3 is TGTGCCAGCAGCCTCTCCGGTGGGGGGGAAGTGAACACCATATATTTT. Protein sequence: CASSLSGGGEVNTIYF.